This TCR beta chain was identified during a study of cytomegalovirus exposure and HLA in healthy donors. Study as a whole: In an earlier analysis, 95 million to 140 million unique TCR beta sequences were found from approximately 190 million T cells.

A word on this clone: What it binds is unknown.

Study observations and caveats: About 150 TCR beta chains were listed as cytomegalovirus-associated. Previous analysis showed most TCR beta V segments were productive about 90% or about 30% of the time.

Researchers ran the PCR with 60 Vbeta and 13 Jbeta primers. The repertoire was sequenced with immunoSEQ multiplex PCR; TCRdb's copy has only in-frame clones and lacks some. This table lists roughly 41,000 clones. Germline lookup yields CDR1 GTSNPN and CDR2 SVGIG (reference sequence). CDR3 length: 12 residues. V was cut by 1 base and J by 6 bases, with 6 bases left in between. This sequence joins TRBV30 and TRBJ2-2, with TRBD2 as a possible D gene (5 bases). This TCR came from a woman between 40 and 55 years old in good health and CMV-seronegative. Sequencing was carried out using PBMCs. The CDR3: CAWSGGPGELFF. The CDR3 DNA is TGTGCCTGGAGTGGAGGGCCCGGGGAGCTGTTTTTT.